This paragraph reports one T cell receptor (beta chain). The antigen is undetermined. Looked up from germline, CDR1 is SGHTA and CDR2 is FQGNSA. The CDR3 has 17 residues. Trimming shortened V by 1 base and J by 4 bases, and 16 bases separated the two germline ends. Eligibility required adulthood, ileal or ileocolonic Crohn's disease and indicated ileocolonic resection. Each sample's TCRB immunosequencing used roughly 500 nanograms of biopsy DNA. Sequencing was performed with immunoSEQ multiplex PCR; in TCRdb, only in-frame clones are kept and a portion is missing. The table lists approximately 12,000 clones, around 80% of them singletons, with 4.5% in the top ten. This sample was included in a study of T cell repertoires in ileal Crohn's disease. Study outcomes and limitations: Clonality above 26.8% at surgery always came with endoscopic recurrence.

The V gene is TRBV7-2, the J gene TRBJ2-2, with TRBD1 as a possible D gene (5 bases). The material sequenced was ileal tissue. The sequence derives from an adult with Crohn's disease. The CDR3 here is CASSLGGAGLFTGELFF. CDR3 bases: TGTGCCAGCAGCTTAGGAGGCGCAGGGTTGTTCACCGGGGAGCTGTTTTTT.